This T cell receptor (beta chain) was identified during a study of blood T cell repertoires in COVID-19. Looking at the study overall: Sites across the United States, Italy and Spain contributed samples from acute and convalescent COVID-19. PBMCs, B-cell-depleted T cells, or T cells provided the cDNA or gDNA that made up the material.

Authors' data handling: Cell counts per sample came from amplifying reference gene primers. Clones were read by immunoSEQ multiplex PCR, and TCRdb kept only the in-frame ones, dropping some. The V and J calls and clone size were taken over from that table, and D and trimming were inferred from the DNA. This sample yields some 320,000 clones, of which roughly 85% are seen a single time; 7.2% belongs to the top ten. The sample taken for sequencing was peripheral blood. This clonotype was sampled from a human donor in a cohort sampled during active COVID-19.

CDR3 sequence: CASSLPGQGSRSPLHF. CDR3 DNA: TGTGCCAGCAGCTTACCCGGACAGGGCAGTCGCTCACCCCTCCACTTT. The rearrangement joins TRBV5-6 to TRBJ1-6; 8 nucleotides line up with TRBD1. CDR1 is SGHDT and CDR2 is YYEEEE in the germline V gene. The CDR3 runs to 16 residues. J lost 10 bases, V lost 2 bases, and 11 bases had no gene match.